This entry lists 12 T cell receptor beta chains sequenced from one sample in a study of blood T cell repertoires in COVID-19. Method: immunoSEQ multiplex PCR; TCRdb's copy keeps in-frame clones and lacks some. The sample holds fewer than 120,000 clones; approximately 65% are singletons and the top ten take 6% to 8%. Sequencing was carried out using peripheral blood. The receptor set was obtained from a woman in her sixties with acute or convalescent COVID-19.

CDR3 DNA sequence: TGTGCCAGCGCGTACCGGGACAGATACTACGAGCAGTACTTC. Its translation: CASAYRDRYYEQYF. The genes are TRBV27 and TRBJ2-7; 7 bases are a match to TRBD1. Per germline, CDR1 MNHEY and CDR2 SMNVEV (reference sequence). The CDR3 totals 14 residues. Germline trimming cut 8 bases from V and 3 bases from J; bases unmatched to any gene: 10.

This clone was counted between two and nine times. The J gene is TRBJ2-7, the V gene TRBV19, with 8 bases that match TRBD1. Germline CDR1 is LNHDA and CDR2 is SQIVND (reference sequence). The V and J ends lost 6 bases and 6 bases, in that order; junction bases with no gene match: 13. The CDR3 contains 15 residues. The CDR3 sequence is CASSLSGTGNGEQYF. DNA for the CDR3: TGTGCCAGTAGCCTATCCGGGACAGGTAACGGCGAGCAGTACTTC.

This sequence joins TRBV30 and TRBJ2-3; TRBD2 matches 9 bases. CDR1 is GTSNPN and CDR2 is SVGIG in the germline V gene (reference sequence). V lost 5 bases and J lost 4; bases outside the gene matches: 13. This CDR3 comprises 16 residues. The CDR3 coding sequence is TGTGCCTGGTCAACACCGCGGGGGGGCCAGTCAGATACGCAGTATTTT. Protein sequence: CAWSTPRGGQSDTQYF.

This clone occurred many times. V gene TRBV4-2 combines with J gene TRBJ2-7; a possible D gene is TRBD2 (5 bases). Germline V gene lookup returns CDR1 LGHNA and CDR2 YNFKEQ. This CDR3 is 15 amino acids long. Between the trimmed V and J ends, which lost 0 bases and 3 bases, there was a span of 12 bases. CDR3 nucleotides: TGTGCCAGCAGCCAAGAGTCCAGCGGCCTCTACGAGCAGTACTTC. This codes for CASSQESSGLYEQYF.

The chain is built from TRBV2 and TRBJ1-2; 9 bases map to TRBD1. Germline V lookup: CDR1 SNHLY, CDR2 FYNNEI. This CDR3 has 15 amino acids. J gave up 4 bases and V 5 bases, and 8 bases lay outside the gene matches. This chain's CDR3 is CASSKTGGDGYGYTF. CDR3 nucleotide sequence: TGTGCCAGCAGTAAAACAGGGGGCGATGGCTATGGCTACACCTTC.

V is TRBV5-4 and J is TRBJ1-1; TRBD1 matches at 9 bases. Germline V gene data show CDR1 as SGHNT and CDR2 as YYREEE (reference sequence). The CDR3 sequence is 18 residues long. The V gene end was trimmed by 6 bases and the J gene end by 2 bases; junction bases not matched to a gene: 17. CDR3 in DNA: TGTGCCAGCACCGCAGGTGGGACAGGGTACGAAGGAAACACTGAAGCTTTCTTT. Protein product: CASTAGGTGYEGNTEAFF.

The genes are TRBV28 and TRBJ2-6; D gene uncertain. Trimming cost V 6 bases and J 1 base, with 7 bases left between them. CDR1 MDHEN and CDR2 SYDVKM come from the germline V gene. The CDR3 runs to 14 residues. The CDR3, as DNA: TGTGCCAGCAGGATGAGATCTGGGGCCAACGTCCTGACTTTC. This codes for CASRMRSGANVLTF.

The V gene is TRBV30, the J gene TRBJ2-7, with 9 bases lining up with TRBD1. The CDR3 has 15 amino acids. CDR1 and CDR2 from the germline V gene are GTSNPN and SVGIG (reference sequence). V shed 2 bases, J shed 3 bases, and the junction held 8 bases outside the gene matches. CDR3 nucleotide sequence: TGTGCCTGGAGTCCTCACACGGACAGGGGCTACGAGCAGTACTTC. This codes for CAWSPHTDRGYEQYF.

The chain uses TRBV7-3 and TRBJ2-7; D is perhaps TRBD1 (5 bases). There are 13 residues in the CDR3. Looked up from germline, CDR1 is SGHTA and CDR2 is FQGTGA. Trimming took off 3 bases at V and 6 bases at J, with 12 bases between the two ends. CDR3 DNA sequence: TGTGCCAGCAGCTTTTCCAGGGAAGGCGAGCAGTACTTC. Translation gives CASSFSREGEQYF. The full variable domain, with the rest looked up from reference TRBV7-3 and TRBJ2-7, is GAGVSQTPSNKVTEKGKYVELRCDPISGHTALYWYRQSLGQGPEFLIYFQGTGAADDSGLPNDRFFAVRPEGSVSTLKIQRTERGDSAVYLCASSFSREGEQYFGPGTRLTVT.

The rearrangement uses TRBV4-3 and TRBJ1-1, with D unclear. Germline values: CDR1 LGHNA, CDR2 YSLEER. V was shortened by 3 bases and J by 1 base, with 9 bases between the two germline ends. The CDR3 spans 14 residues. The CDR3 reads CASSQARENTEAFF. CDR3 nucleotide sequence: TGCGCCAGCAGCCAGGCCCGGGAGAACACTGAAGCTTTCTTT.

The CDR3 DNA reads TGTGCCAGCAGAAAGGAAGGAGCGACTGGAGATACGCAGTATTTT. It codes for CASRKEGATGDTQYF. The gene calls are TRBV2 and TRBJ2-3; D is ambiguous. V shed 6 bases and J shed 5 bases, with 18 bases lying between them. The CDR3 sequence is 15 residues long. The germline CDR1 and CDR2 sequences are SNHLY and FYNNEI.

V usage is TRBV4-2 and J usage is TRBJ2-1, with 11 positions matching TRBD2. Trimming at V came to 3 bases and at J to 6 bases, leaving 10 bases not matched to a gene. The germline CDR1 and CDR2 sequences are LGHNA and YNFKEQ. This CDR3 has 17 amino acids. CDR3 DNA sequence: TGTGCCAGCAGCCAGGAGATAGCGGGGGGGCCTCTCAATGAGCAGTTCTTC. It translates to CASSQEIAGGPLNEQFF.